These 23 T cell receptor beta chains originate from one sample sequenced in a study of regulatory T cells in long-lasting Graves disease. The time point denotes: persistent/refractory GD, antithyroid drugs over 5 years with positive TRAb. Following extraction of RNA from PBMCs, that RNA was used to make the TCR library. Sequencing libraries for TCR beta were prepared with iRepertoire HTBI primers and Arm-PCR of CDR3 regions. TCRdb recomputed calls from the multiplex PCR reads with MiXCR, one row per CDR3 protein. The sample yields a few hundred thousand distinct CDR3 sequences, less than 25% seen once. The sequencing used peripheral blood mononuclear cells (PBMCs), collected when the disease was refractory, from a patient treated with antithyroid drugs. Source of these receptors: a female donor with Graves disease.

This clonotype was observed at least ten times. This chain links TRBV15 with TRBJ1-2; D ambiguous. CDR1 and CDR2 from the germline V gene are LNHNV and YYDKDF (reference sequence). The germline V and J ends were trimmed by 3 bases and 2 bases, with 16 bases remaining between them. This CDR3 is built from 16 residues. CDR3 nucleotides: TGTGCCACCAGCAGTACACCCGCGGTGGGGAACTATGGCTACACCTTC. As protein: CATSSTPAVGNYGYTF.

This rearrangement joins TRBV24-1 to TRBJ2-1; no reliable D call. Germline CDR1 and CDR2: KGHDR and SFDVKD. Trimming shortened V by 0 bases and J by 13 bases, and 18 bases separated the two germline ends. This CDR3 has 15 residues. The CDR3 spells CATSDLGKAGYGQFF. In DNA form, the CDR3 reads TGTGCCACCAGTGATTTGGGTAAGGCCGGGTATGGTCAGTTCTTC.

Notes on this clonotype: This may be a read error, as it is one base from a much larger clone. The chain carries TRBV6-5 and TRBJ1-2; D is undetermined. The V end lost 4 bases, the J end lost 4 bases, and 13 bases lay between the germline ends. The germline CDR1 and CDR2 sequences are MNHEY and SVGAGI. The CDR3 loop spans 14 amino acids. The CDR3 DNA reads TGTGCCAGCAGTTCCGAAGCCGGGCCCTATGGCTACACCTTC. Protein product: CASSSEAGPYGYTF.

This clonotype was counted between two and nine times. The chain combines TRBV6-1 with TRBJ2-7, with D unresolved. The germline V gene encodes CDR1 MNHNS and CDR2 SASEGT. V was pared by 4 bases and J by 3 bases, with 10 bases between. This CDR3 has 13 amino acids. The CDR3 protein is CASSALHLYEQYF. CDR3 nucleotide sequence: TGTGCCAGCAGTGCTCTCCACCTCTACGAGCAGTACTTC.

In this sample, this clonotype turned up once. It may be a read error: a sequence one base away is much more abundant. The rearrangement joins TRBV7-2 to TRBJ2-7; 9 nucleotides agree with TRBD1. Germline assignment: CDR1 SGHTA and CDR2 FQGNSA. The CDR3 covers 16 residues. The CDR3 here is CASNLTGGDPFYEQYF. In DNA form, the CDR3 reads TGTGCCAGCAACTTAACAGGGGGCGATCCATTTTACGAGCAGTACTTC.

A few counts support this clonotype. Here the CDR3 DNA reads TGCAGCGTTCCGGGGGCGTCAAGCGAGCAGTACTTC. The encoded protein is CSVPGASSEQYF. The chain is built from TRBV29-1 and TRBJ2-7; D is perhaps TRBD1 or TRBD2 (6 bases each). Germline CDR1 is SQVTM and CDR2 is ANQGSEA. Trimming shortened V by 5 bases and J by 6 bases, and 14 bases separated the two germline ends. CDR3 size: 12 residues.

In this sample, this clonotype turned up a few times. CDR3 in DNA: TGTGCCAGCTCAACAGGGGAGAGATGGCCCCAGCATTTT. Its translation: CASSTGERWPQHF. The chain is built from TRBV18 and TRBJ1-5; 7 bases map to TRBD1. Germline CDR1 is KGHSH and CDR2 is LQKENI. The J segment lost 9 bases and the V segment lost 5 bases, leaving 7 bases of the junction unmatched. The CDR3 runs 13 residues.

The chain is built from TRBV3-1 and TRBJ2-1; D is perhaps TRBD1 or TRBD2 (5 bases each). This CDR3 has 17 amino acids. Trimming cost V 3 bases and J 0 bases, with 15 bases left between them. CDR1 is LGHDT, CDR2 YNNKEL, per germline (reference sequence). CDR3 sequence (DNA): TGTGCCAGCAGCCATAGTTGGTGGGGGAGCTCCTACAATGAGCAGTTCTTC. This encodes CASSHSWWGSSYNEQFF.

The J gene is TRBJ1-1, the V gene TRBV14; possible D gene TRBD1, 6 bases. There are 13 residues in the CDR3. V was pared by 0 bases and J by 9 bases, with 11 bases between. CDR1 is SGHDN, CDR2 FVKESK, per germline. CDR3 in DNA: TGTGCCAGCAGCCAAGAAGGGGGAGGGAAAGCTTTCTTT. Translating gives CASSQEGGGKAFF.

This clonotype was recorded a few times. This chain uses TRBV7-2 with TRBJ1-4, with 8 bases aligning to TRBD1. The V gene's germline CDR1 is SGHTA and CDR2 FQGNSA. This CDR3 is built from 14 residues. V lost 5 bases, J lost 8 bases, and 7 bases stayed unmatched. As DNA, the CDR3 is TGTGCCAGCAGCCGGGACAGGTCAAAGGAAAAACTGTTTTTT. It yields the protein CASSRDRSKEKLFF.

With respect to this clonotype: A much larger clonotype is one base distant, so this may be a read error. The V and J genes are TRBV20-1 and TRBJ2-7; 9 bases fit TRBD1. Germline V gives CDR1 DFQATT, CDR2 SNEGSKA (reference sequence). CDR3 length: 14 residues. V lost 5 bases to trimming and J lost 6 bases; unmatched junction nucleotides: 11. The CDR3 sequence: CSAGQGTSSSEQYF. Written as DNA, the CDR3 is TGCAGTGCTGGACAGGGGACCTCGAGTTCCGAGCAGTACTTC.

This clonotype has at least ten counts. The junction shows a germline mismatch at one end, possibly a read error. The chain employs TRBV12-3 or TRBV12-4 and TRBJ2-4; TRBD2 matches at 9 bases. The CDR3 contains 14 residues. The CDR3 bases are TGTGCCAGCAGTTTAGAGGGACTAGCCTCTACCCTAAACTTC. Encoded protein: CASSLEGLASTLNF.

This clonotype was counted at least ten times. V usage is TRBV11-2 and J usage is TRBJ2-7; TRBD1 agrees at 8 bases. This CDR3 comprises 13 residues. Germline-derived CDR1 and CDR2 are SGHAT and FQNNGV. The trim removed 5 bases at V and 6 bases at J, leaving 6 bases unmatched. In nucleotides, the CDR3 is TGTGCCAGCAGCCTGAACAGGGGGAGCGAGCAGTACTTC. It translates to CASSLNRGSEQYF.

The rearrangement uses TRBV20-1 and TRBJ2-7; 7 positions agree with TRBD1. This CDR3 has 13 amino acids. The V and J ends lost 6 bases and 0 bases, in that order; junction bases with no gene match: 5. Germline lookup yields CDR1 DFQATT and CDR2 SNEGSKA (reference sequence). CDR3 protein: CSATDRPSYEQYF. As DNA, the CDR3 is TGCAGTGCCACGGACAGGCCCTCCTACGAGCAGTACTTC.

In this sample, this clonotype turned up a few times. This rearrangement joins TRBV9 to TRBJ1-4, with 8 bases aligning to TRBD1. The junction had 13 bases not matched to a gene; V was cut back by 4 bases and J by 8 bases. The CDR3 totals 16 residues. Germline V gives CDR1 SGDLS, CDR2 YYNGEE. CDR3 sequence reads: CASSSQTGQGFEKLFF. For the CDR3, the DNA is TGTGCCAGCAGCTCCCAGACCGGACAGGGTTTCGAAAAACTGTTTTTT.

This clonotype was seen only a few times. This rearrangement joins TRBV7-6 to TRBJ2-1, with TRBD1 matching over 8 bases. The CDR3 is made up of 14 amino acids. V shed 3 bases, J shed 9 bases, and the junction held 7 bases outside the gene matches. Germline V gives CDR1 SGHVS, CDR2 FNYEAQ. The CDR3 reads CASSLTGASGEQFF. For the CDR3, the DNA is TGTGCCAGCAGCTTGACAGGGGCAAGCGGTGAGCAGTTCTTC.

A few counts support this clonotype. V gene TRBV18 combines with J gene TRBJ2-4, with a weak D call TRBD1 (5 bases). This CDR3 is 15 amino acids long. Trimming removed 1 base from V and 6 bases from J, with 13 bases in between. CDR1 and CDR2 from the germline V gene are KGHSH and LQKENI. The CDR3 here is CASSPLPTDSNIQYF. In DNA form, the CDR3 reads TGTGCCAGCTCACCACTCCCGACAGATTCAAACATTCAGTACTTC.

The chain employs TRBV7-2 and TRBJ2-2; D is ambiguous. Germline V gene lookup returns CDR1 SGHTA and CDR2 FQGNSA. This CDR3 has 16 residues. Trimming stripped 5 bases from V and 1 base from J, with 14 bases between. For the CDR3, the DNA is TGTGCCAGCAGCCCGGTCACCTCCCTGAACACCGGGGAGCTGTTTTTT. This sequence encodes CASSPVTSLNTGELFF.

Many counts were recorded for this clonotype. The chain combines TRBV20-1 with TRBJ1-1; D is possibly TRBD1 (5 bases). The CDR3 length is 16 residues. Germline values: CDR1 DFQATT, CDR2 SNEGSKA (reference sequence). CDR3 loop: CRGPHPSSTSYTEAFF. The CDR3 DNA follows: TGCAGGGGGCCTCATCCCTCTTCCACCTCTTACACTGAAGCTTTCTTT.

The rearrangement uses TRBV6-5 and TRBJ1-6; D ambiguous. V lost 2 bases, J lost 7 bases, and 9 bases lay in between. Germline lookup yields CDR1 MNHEY and CDR2 SVGAGI. CDR3 length: 14 residues. CDR3 coding DNA: TGTGCCAGCAGTTACAGGGAGAGCAATTCACCCCTCCACTTT. Protein sequence: CASSYRESNSPLHF.

This clonotype was counted a few times. The rearrangement uses TRBV9 and TRBJ1-1; D ambiguous. Between the trimmed V and J ends, which lost 4 bases and 6 bases, there was a span of 16 bases. Germline V gene data show CDR1 as SGDLS and CDR2 as YYNGEE. CDR3 size: 14 residues. The DNA of the CDR3 is TGTGCCAGCAGCCCCGACGACGGGGAGGCTGAAGCTTTCTTT. Residues: CASSPDDGEAEAFF.

The J gene is TRBJ1-1, the V gene TRBV5-4; the D gene is possibly TRBD1 (5 bases). V shed 4 bases and J shed 7 bases, with 14 bases lying between them. The germline CDR1 and CDR2 sequences are SGHNT and YYREEE (reference sequence). The CDR3 totals 13 residues. CDR3: CASSLRGGGEAFF. In DNA, the CDR3 is TGTGCCAGCAGCCTGCGGGGGGGTGGTGAAGCTTTCTTT.

J is TRBJ1-1 and V is TRBV15; D gene unclear. With 0 bases removed from V and 6 bases from J, the gap between germline ends came to 14 bases. Germline values: CDR1 LNHNV, CDR2 YYDKDF (reference sequence). The CDR3 consists of 15 residues. Here the CDR3 DNA reads TGTGCCACCAGCAGAGATCTTATCGAGACCGCTGAAGCTTTCTTT. This encodes CATSRDLIETAEAFF.